This T cell receptor beta chain was profiled in a study of T cells in Graves' hyperthyroidism and ophthalmopathy. Across the whole study: Peripheral blood was secured at the point of initial diagnosis, before any treatment.

Template material for amplifying TCR beta CDR3 regions consisted of RNA transcripts. A set of HTBI primers served as the primers for a first-round RT-PCR of the TCR CDR3. MiXCR, applied by TCRdb to the multiplex PCR reads, yields one record per CDR3 protein. This table holds roughly 570,000 distinct CDR3 sequences, approximately 15% found once. When ophthalmopathy did not progress within 18 months, Graves' hyperthyroidism was considered stable. This CDR3 spans 14 amino acids. The germline V gene has CDR1 ENHRY and CDR2 SYGVKD. This clonotype is a singleton in its sample. One end of the junction varies from germline; a read error may be responsible.

The TCR was taken from a woman in her twenties or thirties with Graves' hyperthyroidism. The rearrangement uses TRBV10-3 and TRBJ1-6; D is unresolved. Sequences were obtained from blood. CDR3 coding DNA: TGTACCATCAGTGAGCGGGGATGGGATTCACCCCTCCACTTT. Its translation is CTISERGWDSPLHF.